The clone carrying this T cell receptor beta chain has at least ten counts. Its antigen is as yet unknown. The data originate from a study of T cells in Graves' hyperthyroidism and ophthalmopathy. Overall study: Peripheral blood was secured at the point of initial diagnosis, before any treatment. Study results and limitations: Ophthalmopathy was predicted by the model a median of roughly 6.6 months ahead of onset.

Newly diagnosed patients aged 18 to 65 had hyperthyroidism of under 2 months' duration. Diagnostic assessment was based on clinical symptoms, serum thyroxine and TRAb, thyroid ultrasound and orbital computed tomography. Amplified TCR beta CDR3 regions came from RNA transcripts. In the first-round RT-PCR of the TCR CDR3, the HTBI primer set was used. TCRdb fed the multiplex PCR reads into MiXCR, producing one record per CDR3 protein. The data show approximately 360,000 distinct CDR3 sequences, with 15% to 17% seen just once and 25% to 35% held by the top ten. This receptor was identified in a woman under 30 with Graves' hyperthyroidism that later progressed to Graves' ophthalmopathy. The source material was blood.

The CDR3 nucleotides read TGTGCCAGCAGTTCCGGAGGACAGGAGCAGTACTTC. Translated: CASSSGGQEQYF. The rearrangement links TRBV27 to TRBJ2-7; TRBD1 might be the D (6 bases). V was clipped by 4 bases and J by 7 bases, with 11 bases between them. Germline V gives CDR1 MNHEY, CDR2 SMNVEV (reference sequence). CDR3 length: 12 amino acids.